This record covers a single T cell receptor (beta chain). Its antigen is as yet unknown. Sequencing used immunoSEQ multiplex PCR; TCRdb keeps in-frame clones, though not all of them. The data contain tens of thousands of clones, about 90% of them singletons. This record belongs to a study of OX40 agonist ivuxolimab in advanced cancers. About the research overall: Dose-escalation patients had hepatocellular carcinoma, melanoma, renal cell or head and neck cancer. Findings and limits, study-wide: At 0.1 to 3.0 mg/kg, clonal expansion of CD4+ and CD8+ blood T cells had occurred by week 6.

The TCR sequence derives from an adult with an advanced solid tumor such as melanoma, head and neck, liver or kidney cancer. Sequencing used CD4+ or CD8+ T cells sorted from blood, obtained in a trial of the OX40 agonist ivuxolimab.

As DNA, the CDR3 is TGTGCCAGCAGCACCACCTTAGGAGATACGCAGTATTTT. Translating it yields CASSTTLGDTQYF. V usage is TRBV7-6 and J usage is TRBJ2-3; unclear D gene. Trimming shortened V by 5 bases and J by 5 bases, and 11 bases separated the two germline ends. The CDR3 consists of 13 residues. In germline, CDR1 is SGHVS, CDR2 FNYEAQ.